The present T cell receptor (beta chain) was sequenced within a study of early T cells in non-severe SARS-CoV-2 infection. Study context: Chains were unpaired, as sequencing was done on bulk RNA from unsorted whole blood.

In its sample, this clonotype was seen many times. Using its own MiXCR run on the 5' RACE reads, TCRdb lists one record per CDR3 protein. The repertoire holds tens of thousands of distinct CDR3 sequences, with under 15% as singletons. The receptor was isolated from an adult who was a healthcare worker with PCR-confirmed SARS-CoV-2 infection or an uninfected control (not recorded which). Sequencing used whole blood.

The CDR3 DNA is TGTGCCAGCAGCAGAATCCCGGAGGAAATGCATACGCAGTATTTT. It codes for CASSRIPEEMHTQYF. This rearrangement joins TRBV7-2 to TRBJ2-3, with D perhaps matching TRBD2 (5 bases). Germline CDR1 SGHTA, CDR2 FQGNSA. V lost 5 bases, J lost 7 bases, and 19 bases lay in between. The CDR3 is made up of 15 amino acids.